These 5 T cell receptor beta chains were all obtained from the same sample, sequenced in a study of blood T cell repertoires in COVID-19. TCRdb's table, derived via immunoSEQ multiplex PCR, lists solely in-frame clones and lacks some. The sample lists roughly 76,000 clones, 80% to 90% seen once, with 29% in the top ten. The sequenced material came from peripheral blood. Receptor source: a woman aged 80 or over with active or convalescent COVID-19.

The chain combines TRBV27 with TRBJ2-7; maybe TRBD2 (6 bases). V was clipped by 2 bases and J by 6 bases, with 20 bases between them. Germline V gene sequence: CDR1 MNHEY, CDR2 SMNVEV (reference sequence). This CDR3 has 16 amino acids. The CDR3 nucleotides are TGTGCCAGCAGTTTAATCTTGGGACTGAGGCGTGGCGAGCAGTACTTC. Its translation is CASSLILGLRRGEQYF.

The CDR3 loop is CASSLSQGETQYF. The CDR3 bases are TGTGCCAGCAGCTTATCGCAGGGGGAGACCCAGTACTTC. This chain uses TRBV7-2 with TRBJ2-5; D might be TRBD1 (6 bases). The V gene's germline CDR1 is SGHTA and CDR2 FQGNSA. This CDR3 is built from 13 residues. V was shortened by 2 bases and J by 5 bases, with 9 bases between the two germline ends. Full variable domain (outside the CDR3, taken from reference TRBV7-2 and TRBJ2-5): GAGVSQSPSNKVTEKGKDVELRCDPISGHTALYWYRQSLGQGLEFLIYFQGNSAPDKSGLPSDRFSAERTGGSVSTLTIQRTQQEDSAVYLCASSLSQGETQYFGPGTRLLVL.

The V gene is TRBV3-1 (or the pseudogene TRBV3-2), the J gene TRBJ2-1; no clear D gene. CDR3 size: 15 residues. The V and J ends lost 2 bases and 9 bases respectively, with 17 bases between them. Germline CDR1 LGHDT, CDR2 YNNKEL (reference sequence). The CDR3 spells CASSQQLLSNGEQFF. The CDR3 nucleotides read TGTGCCAGCAGCCAACAACTTTTATCCAACGGTGAGCAGTTCTTC.

In regard to this clone: This CDR3 is also generated by other DNA sequences in the sample. The J gene is TRBJ2-2, the V gene TRBV18; 7 bases map to TRBD1. V gave up 3 bases and J gave up 1 base; unmatched junction bases: 2. Germline V gene lookup returns CDR1 KGHSH and CDR2 LQKENI. The CDR3 consists of 15 residues. Here the CDR3 DNA reads TGTGCCAGCTCACCTAGACAGGGGAACACCGGGGAGCTGTTTTTT. Amino acids: CASSPRQGNTGELFF.

The CDR3 reads CASSTRTGLPYF. The CDR3 DNA is TGTGCCAGCAGTACCCGGACAGGGTTACCTTACTTC. This rearrangement joins TRBV6-5 to TRBJ2-4; 8 bases line up with TRBD1. Trimming removed 5 bases from V and 16 bases from J; junction bases left unmatched: 10. Germline-derived CDR1 and CDR2 are MNHEY and SVGAGI. The CDR3 consists of 12 residues.